These T cell receptor beta chains were read from a single sample in a study of blood T cell repertoires in COVID-19. Profiling relied on immunoSEQ multiplex PCR, and the TCRdb table lists in-frame clones only, not all of them. The table lists about 150,000 clones, more than 75% of them singletons. The source material was peripheral blood. These receptors originate from a woman aged 45-65 years with acute or convalescent COVID-19. CDR3s include the opening cysteine and the closing phenylalanine or tryptophan. The order of the fields is D gene, J gene, V gene, clone size, CDR3 DNA, CDR3 protein. D genes are given only for firm matches. Not all rows give a size; the values are once, few, many and, for expanded clones, a class.

D gene: .
J gene: TRBJ2-3
V gene: TRBV6-6
clone size: .
CDR3 DNA: TGTGCCAGCAGTCGGGACTTCCTCGGAGATACGCAGTATTTT
CDR3 protein: CASSRDFLGDTQYF

D gene: .
J gene: TRBJ2-7
V gene: TRBV7-9
clone size: .
CDR3 DNA: TGTGCCAGCAGCGGGGGGGCCGCCTCTTGGCACGAGCAGTACTTC
CDR3 protein: CASSGGAASWHEQYF

D gene: .
J gene: TRBJ2-3
V gene: TRBV5-8
clone size: .
CDR3 DNA: TGTGCCAGCAGCTCAGGACAGACCTCTCTCACAGATACGCAGTATTTT
CDR3 protein: CASSSGQTSLTDTQYF

D gene: TRBD1
J gene: TRBJ1-2
V gene: TRBV18
clone size: few
CDR3 DNA: TGTGCCAGCTCACCGCCGGGACAGGGGAATAAAGGCTACACCTTC
CDR3 protein: CASSPPGQGNKGYTF

D gene: TRBD2
J gene: TRBJ2-1
V gene: TRBV7-9
clone size: once
CDR3 DNA: TGTGCCAGCAGCTCCTCTGGACTAGCGGGGGTCAATGAGCAGTTCTTC
CDR3 protein: CASSSSGLAGVNEQFF

D gene: TRBD1
J gene: TRBJ1-3
V gene: TRBV18
clone size: .
CDR3 DNA: TGTGCCAGCTCACCAGGGACAGGCTCTGGAAACACCATATATTTT
CDR3 protein: CASSPGTGSGNTIYF

D gene: TRBD2
J gene: TRBJ2-2
V gene: TRBV28
clone size: .
CDR3 DNA: TGTGCCAGCAGTTTCTTAGCGGGGGCGTCCGGGGAGCTGTTTTTT
CDR3 protein: CASSFLAGASGELFF

D gene: .
J gene: TRBJ1-4
V gene: TRBV29-1
clone size: .
CDR3 DNA: TGCAGCGCCAGGAATGAAAAACTGTTTTTT
CDR3 protein: CSARNEKLFF

D gene: .
J gene: TRBJ2-2
V gene: TRBV2
clone size: .
CDR3 DNA: TGTGCCAGCAGGTTTACAGAGAACACCGGGGAGCTGTTTTTT
CDR3 protein: CASRFTENTGELFF

D gene: .
J gene: TRBJ2-3
V gene: TRBV2
clone size: .
CDR3 DNA: TGTGCCAGCGTAATAGACTCAGATACGCAGTATTTT
CDR3 protein: CASVIDSDTQYF

D gene: .
J gene: TRBJ2-3
V gene: TRBV4-3
clone size: .
CDR3 DNA: TGCGCCAGCAGCCAAGGTTATTTCGAGGCCGAAGATACGCAGTATTTT
CDR3 protein: CASSQGYFEAEDTQYF

D gene: .
J gene: TRBJ1-1
V gene: TRBV4-2
clone size: .
CDR3 DNA: TGTGCCAGCAGCCAAGATGGCCCTGAAGCTTTCTTT
CDR3 protein: CASSQDGPEAFF

D gene: .
J gene: TRBJ2-1
V gene: TRBV5-6
clone size: once
CDR3 DNA: TGTGCCAGCAGCTTGGGCCGGGACAATGAGCAGTTCTTC
CDR3 protein: CASSLGRDNEQFF

D gene: .
J gene: TRBJ2-2
V gene: TRBV7-2
clone size: .
CDR3 DNA: TGTGCCAGCACCCTGGTAGGGGCCTACACCGGGGAGCTGTTTTTT
CDR3 protein: CASTLVGAYTGELFF

D gene: TRBD1
J gene: TRBJ1-1
V gene: TRBV7-2
clone size: .
CDR3 DNA: TGTGCCAGCAGCACAGGGGGGGGGACTGAAGCTTTCTTT
CDR3 protein: CASSTGGGTEAFF

D gene: .
J gene: TRBJ2-7
V gene: TRBV6-6
clone size: .
CDR3 DNA: TGTGCCAGCAGCCAGGGTGCAGAGCCACCCTACGAGCAGTACTTC
CDR3 protein: CASSQGAEPPYEQYF

D gene: .
J gene: TRBJ1-6
V gene: TRBV27
clone size: .
CDR3 DNA: TGTGCCAGCAGCCCCGGGACTCTGGGGTTTAATTCACCCCTCCACTTT
CDR3 protein: CASSPGTLGFNSPLHF